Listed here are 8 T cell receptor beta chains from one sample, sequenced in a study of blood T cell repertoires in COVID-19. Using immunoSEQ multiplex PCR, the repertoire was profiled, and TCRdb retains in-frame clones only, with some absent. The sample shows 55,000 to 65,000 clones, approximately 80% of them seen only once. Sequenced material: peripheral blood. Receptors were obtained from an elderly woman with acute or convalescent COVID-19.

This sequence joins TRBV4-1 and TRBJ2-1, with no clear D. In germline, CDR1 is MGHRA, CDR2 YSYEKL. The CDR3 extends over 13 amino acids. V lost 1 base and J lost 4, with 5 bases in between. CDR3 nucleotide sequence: TGCGCCAGCAGCCAAGTCGGGTACAATGAGCAGTTCTTC. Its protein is CASSQVGYNEQFF.

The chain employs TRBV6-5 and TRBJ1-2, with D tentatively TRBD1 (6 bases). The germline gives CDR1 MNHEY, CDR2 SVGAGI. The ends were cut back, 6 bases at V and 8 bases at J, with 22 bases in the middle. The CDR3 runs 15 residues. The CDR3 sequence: CASRPPGQNRRGYTF. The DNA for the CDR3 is TGTGCCAGCAGACCCCCGGGACAAAATCGCCGGGGCTACACCTTC.

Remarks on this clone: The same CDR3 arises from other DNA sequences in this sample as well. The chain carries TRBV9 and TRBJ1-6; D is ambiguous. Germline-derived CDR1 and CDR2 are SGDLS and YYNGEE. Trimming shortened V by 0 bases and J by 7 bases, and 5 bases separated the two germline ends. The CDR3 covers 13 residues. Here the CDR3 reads CASSVEQNSPLHF. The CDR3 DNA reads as TGTGCCAGCAGCGTAGAACAAAATTCACCCCTCCACTTT. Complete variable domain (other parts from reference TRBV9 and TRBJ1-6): DSGVTQTPKHLITATGQRVTLRCSPRSGDLSVYWYQQSLDQGLQFLIQYYNGEERAKGNILERFSAQQFPDLHSELNLSSLELGDSALYFCASSVEQNSPLHFGNGTRLTVT.

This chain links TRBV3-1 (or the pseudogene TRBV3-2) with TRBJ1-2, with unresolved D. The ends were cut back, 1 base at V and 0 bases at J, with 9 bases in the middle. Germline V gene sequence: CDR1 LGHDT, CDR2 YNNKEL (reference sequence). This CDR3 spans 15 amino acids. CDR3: CASSQVARANYGYTF. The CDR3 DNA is TGTGCCAGCAGCCAAGTGGCGCGGGCTAACTATGGCTACACCTTC.

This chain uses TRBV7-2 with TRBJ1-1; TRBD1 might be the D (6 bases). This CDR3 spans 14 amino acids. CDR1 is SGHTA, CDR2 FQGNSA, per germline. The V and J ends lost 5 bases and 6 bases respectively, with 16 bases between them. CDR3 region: CASSGQGRVAEAFF. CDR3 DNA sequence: TGTGCCAGCAGCGGTCAGGGGCGCGTCGCTGAAGCTTTCTTT.

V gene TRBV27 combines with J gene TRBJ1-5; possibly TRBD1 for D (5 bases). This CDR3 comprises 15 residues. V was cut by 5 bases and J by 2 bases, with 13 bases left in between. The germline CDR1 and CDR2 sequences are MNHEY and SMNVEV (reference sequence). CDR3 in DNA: TGTGCCAGCAGTCTAGGGGTGGCGGGCAATCAGCCCCAGCATTTT. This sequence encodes CASSLGVAGNQPQHF.

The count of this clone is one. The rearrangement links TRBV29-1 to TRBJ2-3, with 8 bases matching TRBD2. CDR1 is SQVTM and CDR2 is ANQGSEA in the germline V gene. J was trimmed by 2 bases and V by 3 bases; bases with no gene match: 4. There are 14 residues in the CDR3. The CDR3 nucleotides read TGCAGCGTTGAGGCGGGAGGTTCCACAGATACGCAGTATTTT. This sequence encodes CSVEAGGSTDTQYF.

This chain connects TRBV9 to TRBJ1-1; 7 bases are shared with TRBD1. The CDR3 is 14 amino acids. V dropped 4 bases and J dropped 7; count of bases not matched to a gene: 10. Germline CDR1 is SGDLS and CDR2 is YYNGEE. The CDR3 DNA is TGTGCCAGCAGCATGCGTAACAGGGGACTTGAAGCTTTCTTT. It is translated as CASSMRNRGLEAFF.